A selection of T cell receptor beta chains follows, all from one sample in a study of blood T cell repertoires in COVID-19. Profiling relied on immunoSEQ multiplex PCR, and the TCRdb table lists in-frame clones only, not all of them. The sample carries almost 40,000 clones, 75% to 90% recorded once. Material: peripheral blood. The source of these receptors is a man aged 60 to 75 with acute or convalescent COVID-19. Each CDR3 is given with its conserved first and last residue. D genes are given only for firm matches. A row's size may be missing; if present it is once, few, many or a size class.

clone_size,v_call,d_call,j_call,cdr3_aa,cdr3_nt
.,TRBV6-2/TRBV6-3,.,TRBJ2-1,CASSKNDRLLNEQFF,TGTGCCAGCAGTAAGAACGACAGGTTACTCAATGAGCAGTTCTTC
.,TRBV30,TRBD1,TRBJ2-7,CAWSRDSSLEQYF,TGTGCCTGGAGCCGGGACAGCTCCTTGGAGCAGTACTTC
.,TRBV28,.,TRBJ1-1,CASSLRGNTEAFF,TGTGCCAGCAGTTTAAGGGGGAACACTGAAGCTTTCTTT
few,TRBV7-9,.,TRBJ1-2,CATGEVFYSDGYTF,TGTGCCACCGGGGAGGTTTTTTATTCGGATGGCTACACCTTC
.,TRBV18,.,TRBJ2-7,CASSRTADPSYEQYF,TGTGCCAGCTCAAGGACAGCCGACCCCTCCTACGAGCAGTACTTC
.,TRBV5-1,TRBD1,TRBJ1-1,CASSSELGGEAFF,TGCGCCAGCAGCTCCGAACTAGGGGGCGAAGCTTTCTTT
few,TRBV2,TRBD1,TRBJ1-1,CASTGEMNTEAFF,TGTGCCAGTACAGGGGAAATGAACACTGAAGCTTTCTTT
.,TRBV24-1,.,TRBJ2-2,CATSDPPGGPTNTGELFF,TGTGCCACCAGTGACCCGCCGGGGGGCCCTACGAACACCGGGGAGCTGTTTTTT
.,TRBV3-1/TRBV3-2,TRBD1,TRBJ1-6,CASSPRQGNSPLHF,TGTGCCAGCAGCCCCCGACAGGGAAATTCACCCCTCCACTTT
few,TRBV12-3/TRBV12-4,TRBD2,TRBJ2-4,CASSFSGKNIQYF,TGTGCCAGCAGTTTTAGCGGGAAAAACATTCAGTACTTC
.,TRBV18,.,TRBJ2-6,CASKTGVPSGANVLTF,TGTGCCAGCAAGACAGGAGTTCCCTCTGGGGCCAACGTCCTGACTTTC
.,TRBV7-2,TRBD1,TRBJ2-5,CASSLAGQGWVETQYF,TGTGCCAGCAGCTTAGCGGGACAGGGGTGGGTTGAGACCCAGTACTTC
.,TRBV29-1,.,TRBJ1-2,CSAGLGSSNYGYTF,TGCAGCGCCGGACTGGGGTCGTCTAACTATGGCTACACCTTC
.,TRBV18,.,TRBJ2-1,CASSPSFSGSSYNEQFF,TGTGCCAGCTCTCCCTCTTTCTCGGGGAGCTCCTACAATGAGCAGTTCTTC
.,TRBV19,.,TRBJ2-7,CASSAPGYLYEQYF,TGTGCCAGTAGTGCACCGGGATACCTTTACGAGCAGTACTTC
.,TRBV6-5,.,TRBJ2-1,CASKSRGRDNEQFF,TGTGCCAGCAAGTCGCGGGGCAGGGACAATGAGCAGTTCTTC
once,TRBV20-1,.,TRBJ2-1,CSASPVDEQFF,TGCAGTGCTAGCCCAGTCGATGAGCAGTTCTTC
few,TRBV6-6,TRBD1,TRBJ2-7,CASSPGQPGFRTYEQYF,TGTGCCAGCAGTCCGGGACAGCCGGGTTTTCGTACCTACGAGCAGTACTTC
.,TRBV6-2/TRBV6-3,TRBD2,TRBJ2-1,CASSGRASKWDEQFF,TGTGCCAGCAGTGGGAGGGCCTCTAAGTGGGATGAGCAGTTCTTC
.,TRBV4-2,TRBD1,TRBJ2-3,CASSRWTGETTDTQYF,TGTGCCAGCAGCCGATGGACAGGGGAGACCACAGATACGCAGTATTTT
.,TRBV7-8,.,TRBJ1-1,CASSPPRAYTEAFF,TGTGCCAGCAGTCCCCCACGCGCTTACACTGAAGCTTTCTTT
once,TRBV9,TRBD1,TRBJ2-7,CASSVEWDSEQYF,TGTGCCAGCAGCGTAGAATGGGACAGCGAGCAGTACTTC
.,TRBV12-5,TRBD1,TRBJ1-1,CASGRGRPNTEAFF,TGTGCTAGTGGGAGGGGGCGTCCAAACACTGAAGCTTTCTTT
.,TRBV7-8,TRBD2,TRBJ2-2,CASSLASGRPPPGELFF,TGTGCCAGCAGCTTAGCAAGCGGGAGGCCTCCCCCCGGGGAGCTGTTTTTT
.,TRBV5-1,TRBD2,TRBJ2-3,CASSLVVSSGTYSTDTQYF,TGCGCCAGCAGCTTGGTAGTCTCTAGCGGGACGTATAGCACAGATACGCAGTATTTT
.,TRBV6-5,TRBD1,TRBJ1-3,CASSRGRGADTIYF,TGTGCCAGCTCACGGGGCAGGGGGGCGGACACCATATATTTT
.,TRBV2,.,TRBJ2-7,CASAAVSYEQYF,TGTGCCAGCGCGGCGGTCTCCTACGAGCAGTACTTC
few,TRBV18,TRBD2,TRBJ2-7,CASSPLPSGTYEQYF,TGTGCCAGCTCACCTTTACCCAGCGGGACCTACGAGCAGTACTTC
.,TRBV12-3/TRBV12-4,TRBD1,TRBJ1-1,CASRRTGGTEAFF,TGTGCCAGCCGACGGACAGGGGGCACTGAAGCTTTCTTT
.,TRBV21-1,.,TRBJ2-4,CASNQGQQNIQYF,TGTGCCAGCAACCAAGGACAACAAAACATTCAGTACTTC
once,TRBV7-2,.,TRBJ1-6,CASSPVRGREPSPLHF,TGTGCCAGCAGCCCCGTCCGCGGGAGGGAACCTTCACCCCTCCACTTT
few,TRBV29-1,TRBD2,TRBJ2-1,CSVGLAIYNEQFF,TGCAGCGTTGGACTAGCGATCTACAATGAGCAGTTCTTC
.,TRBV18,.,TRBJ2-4,CATSPDQVGGIQYF,TGTGCCACTTCACCGGATCAGGTCGGGGGCATTCAGTACTTC
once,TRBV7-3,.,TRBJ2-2,CASSLPYTGELFF,TGTGCCAGCAGCCTACCATACACCGGGGAGCTGTTTTTT
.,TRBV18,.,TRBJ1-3,CASSLSTGDSGNTIYF,TGTGCCAGCTCACTCTCAACAGGAGACTCTGGAAACACCATATATTTT
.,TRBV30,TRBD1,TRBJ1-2,CALYSGGLYGYTF,TGTGCCTTGTATTCAGGGGGCCTCTATGGCTACACCTTC
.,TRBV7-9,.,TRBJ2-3,CASSRAVAGTDTQYF,TGTGCCAGCAGCCGCGCGGTAGCTGGCACAGATACGCAGTATTTT
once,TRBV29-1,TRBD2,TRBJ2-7,CSVSPGGNEQYF,TGCAGCGTCAGTCCGGGAGGGAACGAGCAGTACTTC
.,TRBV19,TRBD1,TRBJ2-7,CASSIDRTGGSEQYF,TGTGCCAGTAGTATAGATCGGACAGGGGGCTCCGAGCAGTACTTC
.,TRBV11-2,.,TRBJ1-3,CASSLVRSRNTIYF,TGTGCCAGCAGCTTAGTTCGTTCTAGAAACACCATATATTTT
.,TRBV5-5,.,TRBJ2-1,CASSLRESLDEQFF,TGTGCCAGCAGCTTGCGGGAGAGCTTGGATGAGCAGTTCTTC
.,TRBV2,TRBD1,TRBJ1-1,CASSTSRGGEGRAFF,TGTGCCAGCAGTACCAGTCGAGGGGGCGAGGGCCGGGCTTTCTTT